The 26 T cell receptor beta chains below were found in one sample sequenced in a study of T cell responses to AZD1222 COVID-19 vaccine. TCRdb's table, derived via immunoSEQ multiplex PCR, lists solely in-frame clones and lacks some. The sample includes about 140,000 clones, around 90% of them seen just once. The sample in question was peripheral blood, obtained on day 0 of AZD1222 vaccination. The origin of the receptors is an adult in good health.

J is TRBJ1-1 and V is TRBV5-1; D is uncertain. The ends were cut back, 1 base at V and 3 bases at J, with 16 bases in the middle. Germline CDR1 is SGHRS and CDR2 is YFSETQ. CDR3 length equals 16 residues. Here the CDR3 DNA reads TGCGCCAGCAGCTTGCTTGGGGAAGGTAGGGACACTGAAGCTTTCTTT. This sequence encodes CASSLLGEGRDTEAFF.

The chain recombines TRBV7-7 with TRBJ1-1, with D hard to call. The germline CDR1 and CDR2 sequences are SSHAT and FNYEAQ (reference sequence). Trimming shortened V by 6 bases and J by 4 bases, and 15 bases separated the two germline ends. The CDR3 is made up of 14 amino acids. CDR3 region: CASRLKDWGTEAFF. CDR3 DNA: TGTGCCAGCAGACTCAAAGACTGGGGCACTGAAGCTTTCTTT.

The V call is TRBV7-9, the J call TRBJ1-2; 9 positions match TRBD1. V dropped 5 bases and J dropped 5; count of bases not matched to a gene: 12. The CDR3 covers 16 residues. Germline CDR1 SEHNR, CDR2 FQNEAQ (reference sequence). The CDR3 region has the DNA TGTGCCAGCAGCCCTCCAACAGGGGGCGGGAAGTATGGCTACACCTTC. Translation gives CASSPPTGGGKYGYTF.

The V gene is TRBV7-9, the J gene TRBJ2-5; possibly TRBD1 or TRBD2 for D (6 bases each). The CDR3 has 14 residues. The V end lost 5 bases, the J end lost 5 bases, and 15 bases lay between the germline ends. Germline CDR1 reads SEHNR; CDR2 reads FQNEAQ (reference sequence). The CDR3 DNA follows: TGTGCCAGCAGCCAGACGGGGGCGCATGAGACCCAGTACTTC. This codes for CASSQTGAHETQYF. Full variable domain (missing parts from reference TRBV7-9 and TRBJ2-5): DTGVSQNPRHKITKRGQNVTFRCDPISEHNRLYWYRQTLGQGPEFLTYFQNEAQLEKSRLLSDRFSAERPKGSFSTLEIQRTEQGDSAMYLCASSQTGAHETQYFGPGTRLLVL.

The rearrangement uses TRBV9 and TRBJ1-3; 8 bases agree with TRBD1. The J segment lost 8 bases and the V segment lost 3 bases, leaving 7 bases of the junction unmatched. The CDR3 has 14 amino acids. The germline V gene has CDR1 SGDLS and CDR2 YYNGEE. The CDR3 DNA follows: TGTGCCAGCAGCGCCCCGGACAGGGCGTACACCATATATTTT. It yields the protein CASSAPDRAYTIYF. The full variable domain, rest sourced from reference TRBV9 and TRBJ1-3, is DSGVTQTPKHLITATGQRVTLRCSPRSGDLSVYWYQQSLDQGLQFLIQYYNGEERAKGNILERFSAQQFPDLHSELNLSSLELGDSALYFCASSAPDRAYTIYFGEGSWLTVV.

This clone appeared a single time. The chain has TRBV10-1 and TRBJ1-1; D unclear. The CDR3 contains 13 residues. V shed 5 bases and J shed 5 bases, with 12 bases lying between them. Per germline, CDR1 WNHNN and CDR2 SYGVQD (reference sequence). The CDR3 DNA sequence: TGCGCCAGCAGTTCCTCAGGAGATACTGAAGCTTTCTTT. Amino acids: CASSSSGDTEAFF.

The rearrangement links TRBV18 to TRBJ2-6; D might be TRBD2 (5 bases). Between the trimmed V and J ends, which lost 4 bases and 1 base, there was a span of 8 bases. Germline V gene sequence: CDR1 KGHSH, CDR2 LQKENI. CDR3 length equals 15 residues. CDR3: CASSRGLSGANVLTF. The CDR3 DNA follows: TGTGCCAGCTCACGCGGACTTTCTGGGGCCAACGTCCTGACTTTC.

This clone was seen only once. The chain has TRBV28 and TRBJ1-1, with D unclear. There are 14 residues in the CDR3. V was trimmed by 4 bases and J by 0 bases, leaving 9 bases between them. The germline gives CDR1 MDHEN, CDR2 SYDVKM. The chain's CDR3 is CASSSPPLNTEAFF. Here the CDR3 DNA reads TGTGCCAGCAGTTCTCCCCCCTTGAACACTGAAGCTTTCTTT.

The chain is built from TRBV28 and TRBJ1-1; TRBD1 might be the D (5 bases). Germline assignment: CDR1 MDHEN and CDR2 SYDVKM. CDR3 size: 14 residues. Trimming pared 7 bases from V and 7 bases from J, leaving 19 bases between. CDR3 amino acids: CASTRRGVVSEAFF. CDR3 bases: TGTGCCAGCACTCGTCGGGGGGTCGTGAGTGAAGCTTTCTTT.

This rearrangement joins TRBV27 to TRBJ1-3; tentative D call: TRBD1 (5 bases). The V end was cut by 5 bases, the J end by 7 bases, with 21 bases between. CDR3 length: 16 residues. Germline CDR1 MNHEY, CDR2 SMNVEV (reference sequence). The CDR3 is CASSLPTGVGGNTIYF. The CDR3 nucleotides read TGTGCCAGCAGTCTACCGACGGGGGTGGGAGGGAACACCATATATTTT.

The V and J genes are TRBV6-4 and TRBJ2-6; D is undetermined. The CDR3 is 15 amino acids. V lost 3 bases and J 0 bases, leaving 6 bases between the germline ends. The germline V gene encodes CDR1 MRHNA and CDR2 SNTAGT. The CDR3: CASSESSSGANVLTF. The CDR3 region has the DNA TGTGCCAGCAGTGAATCGAGCTCTGGGGCCAACGTCCTGACTTTC.

The V gene is TRBV6-5, the J gene TRBJ1-5, with a possible D match to TRBD1 (6 bases). CDR3 length equals 14 residues. Germline CDR1 MNHEY, CDR2 SVGAGI. The germline V and J ends were trimmed by 6 bases and 7 bases, with 16 bases remaining between them. The CDR3 DNA reads as TGTGCCAGCAGCGTGGACAGTTTAAGACAGCCCCAGCATTTT. As protein: CASSVDSLRQPQHF.

The CDR3 region has the DNA TGTGCCAGCAGCGTAGCAAGGGGTTTTAACTATGGCTACACCTTC. Translated, it gives CASSVARGFNYGYTF. The rearrangement links TRBV5-4 to TRBJ1-2; D is possibly TRBD1 (5 bases). The CDR3 extends over 15 amino acids. V was cut by 4 bases and J by 1 base, with 14 bases left in between. From germline, CDR1 is SGHNT and CDR2 YYREEE (reference sequence). Drawing the rest from reference TRBV5-4 and TRBJ1-2, the complete variable domain is ETGVTQSPTHLIKTRGQQVTLRCSSQSGHNTVSWYQQALGQGPQFIFQYYREEENGRGNFPPRFSGLQFPNYSSELNVNALELDDSALYLCASSVARGFNYGYTFGSGTRLTVV.

The rearrangement links TRBV30 to TRBJ1-4, with D unresolved. CDR1 GTSNPN and CDR2 SVGIG come from the germline V gene (reference sequence). There are 17 residues in the CDR3. With 0 bases removed from V and 0 bases from J, the gap between germline ends came to 14 bases. For the CDR3, the DNA is TGTGCCTGGAGTGTACAGTGGGGAGGCCCAACTAATGAAAAACTGTTTTTT. Translating it yields CAWSVQWGGPTNEKLFF. Full variable domain (remainder filled in from reference TRBV30 and TRBJ1-4): SQTIHQWPATLVQPVGSPLSLECTVEGTSNPNLYWYRQAAGRGLQLLFYSVGIGQISSEVPQNLSASRPQDRQFILSSKKLLLSDSGFYLCAWSVQWGGPTNEKLFFGSGTQLSVL.

J is TRBJ1-6 and V is TRBV18; D gene unclear. This CDR3 comprises 14 residues. The V and J ends lost 3 bases and 6 bases respectively, with 9 bases between them. Germline lookup yields CDR1 KGHSH and CDR2 LQKENI. The DNA for the CDR3 is TGTGCCAGCTCACCGGCAGCTTTTAATTCACCCCTCCACTTT. Translated, it gives CASSPAAFNSPLHF. Drawing the rest from reference TRBV18 and TRBJ1-6, the complete variable domain is NAGVMQNPRHLVRRRGQEARLRCSPMKGHSHVYWYRQLPEEGLKFMVYLQKENIIDESGMPKERFSAEFPKEGPSILRIQQVVRGDSAAYFCASSPAAFNSPLHFGNGTRLTVT.

The chain recombines TRBV7-6 with TRBJ2-2, with 7 bases aligning to TRBD2. The V and J ends lost 5 bases and 0 bases, in that order; junction bases with no gene match: 3. CDR1 is SGHVS, CDR2 FNYEAQ, per germline. The CDR3 has 15 residues. The CDR3 region has the DNA TGTGCCAGCAGCCAAGGGACTACGAACACCGGGGAGCTGTTTTTT. Translating gives CASSQGTTNTGELFF.

This sequence joins TRBV10-3 and TRBJ1-4, with TRBD1 matching over 8 bases. From germline, CDR1 is ENHRY and CDR2 SYGVKD. This CDR3 is 15 amino acids long. V was clipped by 4 bases and J by 1 base; unmatched bases: 2. The CDR3 reads CAISATGGTNEKLFF. In DNA form, the CDR3 reads TGTGCCATCAGTGCCACAGGGGGAACTAATGAAAAACTGTTTTTT.

V gene TRBV11-2 combines with J gene TRBJ1-4; perhaps TRBD1 as D (5 bases). With 5 bases removed from V and 13 bases from J, the gap between germline ends came to 14 bases. Germline-derived CDR1 and CDR2 are SGHAT and FQNNGV. The CDR3 spans 12 residues. The CDR3 region is CASSPGGYGLFF. DNA of the CDR3: TGTGCCAGCAGCCCTGGGGGGTACGGACTGTTTTTT.

V is TRBV7-9 and J is TRBJ2-7, with D tentatively TRBD2 (6 bases). The CDR3 loop spans 14 amino acids. V lost 5 bases and J lost 7, with 18 bases in between. The germline CDR1 and CDR2 sequences are SEHNR and FQNEAQ (reference sequence). Written as DNA, the CDR3 is TGTGCCAGCAGCCCGGGACTCGTGGCTGAAGAGCAGTACTTC. It yields the protein CASSPGLVAEEQYF.

This chain joins TRBV6-5 and TRBJ2-7; possibly TRBD2 for D (5 bases). CDR1 is MNHEY and CDR2 is SVGAGI in the germline V gene. The V gene lost 7 bases and the J gene lost 6 bases, with 19 bases spanning the gap. This CDR3 comprises 14 residues. CDR3 nucleotides: TGTGCCAGCAAAAAAGCCTTTGAGGGCTTCGAGCAGTACTTC. Its translation is CASKKAFEGFEQYF.

The chain couples TRBV27 to TRBJ2-1; 8 bases agree with TRBD2. V trimming: 4 bases; J trimming: 4 bases; junction bases outside the gene matches: 6. This CDR3 region has 15 residues. Germline V gives CDR1 MNHEY, CDR2 SMNVEV (reference sequence). As DNA, the CDR3 is TGTGCCAGCAGTTCAAGCGGGAGTGGTTACAATGAGCAGTTCTTC. Protein: CASSSSGSGYNEQFF.

The V gene is TRBV18, the J gene TRBJ1-1; a possible D gene is TRBD1 (6 bases). V lost 3 bases and J 1 base, leaving 9 bases between the germline ends. The CDR3 runs 14 residues. Germline values: CDR1 KGHSH, CDR2 LQKENI. CDR3 bases: TGTGCCAGCTCACCGGGACACCCGAACACTGAAGCTTTCTTT. Translation gives CASSPGHPNTEAFF.

The chain is built from TRBV6-4 and TRBJ2-1; 11 positions match TRBD2. The CDR3 spans 17 residues. V was pared by 2 bases and J by 4 bases, with 7 bases of the junction left unmatched. The V gene's germline CDR1 is MRHNA and CDR2 SNTAGT. CDR3 coding DNA: TGTGCCAGCAGTGACACCTGGACTAGCGGGCTGTACAATGAGCAGTTCTTC. This encodes CASSDTWTSGLYNEQFF.

The chain carries TRBV19 and TRBJ2-7; 8 nucleotides align to TRBD2. Unmatched junction bases numbered 12, after V lost 10 bases and J lost 4 bases. From germline, CDR1 is LNHDA and CDR2 SQIVND (reference sequence). This CDR3 contains 14 residues. The CDR3 DNA sequence: TGTGCCACCCAGAGCGGGGGAGTACCATACGAGCAGTACTTC. Its translation is CATQSGGVPYEQYF.

This clone was counted once. V usage is TRBV6-1 and J usage is TRBJ1-3, with D possibly matching TRBD1 (6 bases). Trimming took off 2 bases at V and 2 bases at J, with 16 bases between the two ends. Germline V lookup: CDR1 MNHNS, CDR2 SASEGT. The CDR3 is made up of 17 amino acids. The CDR3 spells CASSEHVQGSTGNTIYF. CDR3 DNA sequence: TGTGCCAGCAGTGAACACGTACAGGGTTCGACTGGAAACACCATATATTTT.

The gene calls are TRBV30 and TRBJ1-2; D gene ambiguous. Trimming took 3 bases from V and 5 from J, leaving 10 bases between them. The CDR3 has 12 residues. CDR1 is GTSNPN, CDR2 SVGIG, per germline (reference sequence). This CDR3 is CAWRDGSYGYTF. Written as DNA, the CDR3 is TGTGCCTGGAGGGACGGCAGTTATGGCTACACCTTC.